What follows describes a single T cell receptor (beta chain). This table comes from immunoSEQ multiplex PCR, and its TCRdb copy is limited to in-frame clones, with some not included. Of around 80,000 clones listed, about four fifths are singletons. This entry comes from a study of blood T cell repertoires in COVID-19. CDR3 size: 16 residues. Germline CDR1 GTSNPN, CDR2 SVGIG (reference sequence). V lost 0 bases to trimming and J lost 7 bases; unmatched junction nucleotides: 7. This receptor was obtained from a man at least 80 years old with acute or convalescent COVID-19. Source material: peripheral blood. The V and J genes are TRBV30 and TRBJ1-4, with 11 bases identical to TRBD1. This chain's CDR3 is CAWSVRDRGKVEKLFF. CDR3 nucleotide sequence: TGTGCCTGGAGTGTAAGGGACAGGGGGAAGGTTGAAAAACTGTTTTTT.